This TCR beta chain was identified in a study of yellow fever vaccine responses in identical twins. Study results and limitations: Twins reportedly appeared to share part of their vaccine T cell response while keeping part individual.

Turning to this clonotype: Its antigen is currently unknown.

TCRdb recomputed calls from the RT-PCR reads with MiXCR, one row per CDR3 protein. The sample records 7,500 to 10,000 distinct CDR3 sequences, over 80% being singletons. The CDR3 spans 15 residues. Germline V gene data show CDR1 as SGHDN and CDR2 as FVKESK. Unmatched junction bases numbered 3, after V lost 5 bases and J lost 2 bases. The chain combines TRBV14 with TRBJ2-7; 13 bases are a match to TRBD2. The sequences come from T cells from blood (PBMCs), unsorted or a sorted subset (not recorded which), collected before or after yellow fever vaccination (not recorded which). The receptor comes from a woman aged 18-29 years who received the yellow fever vaccine. The CDR3 loop reads CASSGTSGTAYEQYF. Written as DNA, the CDR3 is TGTGCCAGCAGCGGGACTAGCGGGACCGCCTACGAGCAGTACTTC.